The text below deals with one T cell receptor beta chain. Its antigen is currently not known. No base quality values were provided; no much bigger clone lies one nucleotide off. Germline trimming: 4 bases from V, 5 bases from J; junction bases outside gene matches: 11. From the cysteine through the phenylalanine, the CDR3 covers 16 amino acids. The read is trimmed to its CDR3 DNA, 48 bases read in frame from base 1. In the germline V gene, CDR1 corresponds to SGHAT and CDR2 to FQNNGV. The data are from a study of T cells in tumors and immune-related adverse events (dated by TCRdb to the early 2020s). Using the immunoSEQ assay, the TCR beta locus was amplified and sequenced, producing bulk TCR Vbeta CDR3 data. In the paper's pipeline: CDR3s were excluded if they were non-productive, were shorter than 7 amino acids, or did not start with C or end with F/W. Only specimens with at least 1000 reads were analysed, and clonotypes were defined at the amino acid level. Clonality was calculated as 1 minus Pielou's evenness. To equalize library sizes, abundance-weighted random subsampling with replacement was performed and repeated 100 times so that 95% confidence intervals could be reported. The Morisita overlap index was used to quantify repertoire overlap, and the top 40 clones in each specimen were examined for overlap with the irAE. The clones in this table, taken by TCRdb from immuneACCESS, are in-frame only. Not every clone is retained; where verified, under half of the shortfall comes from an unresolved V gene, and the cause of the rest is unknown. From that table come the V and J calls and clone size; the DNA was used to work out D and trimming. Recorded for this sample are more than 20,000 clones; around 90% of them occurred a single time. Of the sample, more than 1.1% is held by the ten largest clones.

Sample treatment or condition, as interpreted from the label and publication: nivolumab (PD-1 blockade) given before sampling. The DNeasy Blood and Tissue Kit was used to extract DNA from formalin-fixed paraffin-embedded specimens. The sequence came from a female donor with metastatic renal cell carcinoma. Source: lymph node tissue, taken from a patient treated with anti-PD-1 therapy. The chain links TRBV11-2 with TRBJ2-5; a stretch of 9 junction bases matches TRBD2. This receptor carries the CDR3 CASSSSGGGAWETQYF. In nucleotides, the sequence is TGTGCCAGCAGCTCGTCTGGCGGGGGGGCGTGGGAGACCCAGTACTTC.